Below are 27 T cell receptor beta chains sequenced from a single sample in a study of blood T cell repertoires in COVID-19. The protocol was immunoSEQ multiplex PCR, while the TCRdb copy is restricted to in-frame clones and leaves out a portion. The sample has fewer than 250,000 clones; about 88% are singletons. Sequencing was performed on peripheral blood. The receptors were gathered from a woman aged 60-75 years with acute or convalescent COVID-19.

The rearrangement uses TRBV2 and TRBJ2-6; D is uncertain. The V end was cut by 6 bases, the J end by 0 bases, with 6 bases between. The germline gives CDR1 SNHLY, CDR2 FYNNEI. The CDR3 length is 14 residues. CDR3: CASRLSSGANVLTF. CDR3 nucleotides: TGTGCCAGCAGACTTAGCTCTGGGGCCAACGTCCTGACTTTC. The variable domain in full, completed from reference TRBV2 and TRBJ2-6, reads EPEVTQTPSHQVTQMGQEVILRCVPISNHLYFYWYRQILGQKVEFLVSFYNNEISEKSEIFDDQFSVERPDGSNFTLKIRSTKLEDSAMYFCASRLSSGANVLTFGAGSRLTVL.

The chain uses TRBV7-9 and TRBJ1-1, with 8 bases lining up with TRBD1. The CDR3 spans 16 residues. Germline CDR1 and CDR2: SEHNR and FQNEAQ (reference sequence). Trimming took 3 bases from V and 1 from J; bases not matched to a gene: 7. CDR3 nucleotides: TGTGCCAGCAGCTTTTACCCAGGACAGGGGAACACTGAAGCTTTCTTT. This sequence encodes CASSFYPGQGNTEAFF.

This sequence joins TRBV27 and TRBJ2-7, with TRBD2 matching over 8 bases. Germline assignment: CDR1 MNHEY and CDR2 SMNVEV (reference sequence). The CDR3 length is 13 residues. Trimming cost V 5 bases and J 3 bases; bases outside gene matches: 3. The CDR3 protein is CASSRREGYEQYF. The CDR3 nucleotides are TGTGCCAGCAGTCGACGGGAGGGCTACGAGCAGTACTTC.

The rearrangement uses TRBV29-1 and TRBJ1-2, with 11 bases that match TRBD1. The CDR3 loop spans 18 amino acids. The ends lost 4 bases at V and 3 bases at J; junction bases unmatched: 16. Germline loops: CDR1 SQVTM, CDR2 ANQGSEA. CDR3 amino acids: CSVVPGGGTGGLYYGYTF. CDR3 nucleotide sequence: TGCAGCGTTGTCCCCGGGGGGGGGACAGGGGGTCTTTACTATGGCTACACCTTC.

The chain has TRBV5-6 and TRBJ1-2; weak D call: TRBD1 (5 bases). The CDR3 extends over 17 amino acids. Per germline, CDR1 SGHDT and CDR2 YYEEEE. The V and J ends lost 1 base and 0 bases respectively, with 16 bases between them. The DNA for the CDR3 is TGTGCCAGCAGCTTGCCACCTGAGACAGAGACTAACTATGGCTACACCTTC. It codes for CASSLPPETETNYGYTF.

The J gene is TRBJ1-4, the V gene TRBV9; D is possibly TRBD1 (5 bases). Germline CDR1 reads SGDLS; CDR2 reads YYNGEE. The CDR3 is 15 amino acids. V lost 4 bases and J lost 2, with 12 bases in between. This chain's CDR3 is CASSPRGSTNEKLFF. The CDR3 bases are TGTGCCAGCAGCCCGCGGGGGAGCACTAATGAAAAACTGTTTTTT.

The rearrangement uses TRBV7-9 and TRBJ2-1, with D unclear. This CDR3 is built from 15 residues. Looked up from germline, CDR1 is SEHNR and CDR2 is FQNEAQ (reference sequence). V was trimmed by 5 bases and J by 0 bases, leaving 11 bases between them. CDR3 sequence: CASSPRVGSYNEQFF. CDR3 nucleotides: TGTGCCAGCAGCCCACGCGTTGGCTCCTACAATGAGCAGTTCTTC.

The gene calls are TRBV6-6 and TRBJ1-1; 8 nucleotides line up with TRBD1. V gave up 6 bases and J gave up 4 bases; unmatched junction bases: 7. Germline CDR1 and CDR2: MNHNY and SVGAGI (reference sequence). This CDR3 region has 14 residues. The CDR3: CASRPRTGFTEAFF. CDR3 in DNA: TGTGCCAGCAGACCGCGGACAGGGTTCACTGAAGCTTTCTTT.

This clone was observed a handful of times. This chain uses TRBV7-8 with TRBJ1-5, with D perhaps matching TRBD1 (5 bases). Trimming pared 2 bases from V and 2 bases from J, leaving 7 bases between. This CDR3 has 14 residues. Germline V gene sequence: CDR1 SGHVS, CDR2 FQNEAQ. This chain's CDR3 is CASSLSGRNQPQHF. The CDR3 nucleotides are TGTGCCAGCAGCTTATCAGGGCGCAATCAGCCCCAGCATTTT. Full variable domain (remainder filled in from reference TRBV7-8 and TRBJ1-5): GAGVSQSPRYKVAKRGQDVALRCDPISGHVSLFWYQQALGQGPEFLTYFQNEAQLDKSGLPSDRFFAERPEGSVSTLKIQRTQQEDSAVYLCASSLSGRNQPQHFGDGTRLSIL.

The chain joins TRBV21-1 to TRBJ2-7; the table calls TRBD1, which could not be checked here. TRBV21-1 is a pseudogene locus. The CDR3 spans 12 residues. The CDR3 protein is CASSNGRYEQYF. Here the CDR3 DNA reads TGTGCCAGCAGCAATGGCCGCTACGAGCAGTACTTC.

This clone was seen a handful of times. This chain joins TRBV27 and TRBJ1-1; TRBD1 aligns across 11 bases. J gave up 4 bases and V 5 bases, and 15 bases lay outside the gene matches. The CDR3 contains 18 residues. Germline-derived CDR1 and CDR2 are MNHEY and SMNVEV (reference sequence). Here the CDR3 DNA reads TGTGCCAGCAGTCCATCGGGACAGGGGGTTGGTTTGGGCACTGAAGCTTTCTTT. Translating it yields CASSPSGQGVGLGTEAFF.

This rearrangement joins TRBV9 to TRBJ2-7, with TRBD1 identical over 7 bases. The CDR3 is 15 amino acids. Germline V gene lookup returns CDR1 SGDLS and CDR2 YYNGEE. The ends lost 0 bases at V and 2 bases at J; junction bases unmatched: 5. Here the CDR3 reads CASSVGQGQTYEQYF. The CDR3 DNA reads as TGTGCCAGCAGCGTAGGACAGGGTCAGACCTACGAGCAGTACTTC.

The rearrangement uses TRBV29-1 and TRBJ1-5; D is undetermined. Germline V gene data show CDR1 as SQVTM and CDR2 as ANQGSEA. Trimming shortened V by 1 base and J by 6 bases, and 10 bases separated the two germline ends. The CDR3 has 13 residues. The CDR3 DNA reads TGCAGCGTTGAAGGGCAGGCCGGTCAGCCCCAGCATTTT. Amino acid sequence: CSVEGQAGQPQHF.

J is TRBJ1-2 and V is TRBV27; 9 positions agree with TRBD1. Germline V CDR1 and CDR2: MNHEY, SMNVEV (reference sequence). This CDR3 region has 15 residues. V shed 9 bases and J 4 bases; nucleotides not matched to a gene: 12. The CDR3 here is CASAAAGQGFYGYTF. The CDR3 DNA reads TGTGCCAGTGCGGCCGCAGGACAGGGGTTCTATGGCTACACCTTC.

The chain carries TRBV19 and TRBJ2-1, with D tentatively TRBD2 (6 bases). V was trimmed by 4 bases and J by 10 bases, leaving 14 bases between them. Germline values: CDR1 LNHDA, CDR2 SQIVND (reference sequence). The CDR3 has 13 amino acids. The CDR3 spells CASSKQRDLEQFF. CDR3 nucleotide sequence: TGTGCCAGTAGTAAACAACGGGACTTGGAGCAGTTCTTC.

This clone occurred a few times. The CDR3 here is CASSLNGEPNEKLFF. CDR3 nucleotides: TGTGCCAGCAGCTTGAACGGGGAACCAAATGAAAAACTGTTTTTT. This rearrangement joins TRBV11-3 to TRBJ1-4; no firm D call. Germline CDR1 is SGHNT and CDR2 is YENEEA. Trimming left V 3 bases short and J 5 bases short, with 13 bases between. CDR3 size: 15 residues. Supplemented by reference TRBV11-3 and TRBJ1-4, the full variable domain reads EAGVVQSPRYKIIEKKQPVAFWCNPISGHNTLYWYLQNLGQGPELLIRYENEEAVDDSQLPKDRFSAERLKGVDSTLKIQPAELGDSAVYLCASSLNGEPNEKLFFGSGTQLSVL.

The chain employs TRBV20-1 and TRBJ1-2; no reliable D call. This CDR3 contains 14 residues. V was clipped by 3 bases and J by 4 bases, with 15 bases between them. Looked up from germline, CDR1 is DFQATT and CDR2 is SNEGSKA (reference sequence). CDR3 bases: TGCAGTGCTAGTCCCGGCGGCTTCTCCTATGGCTACACCTTC. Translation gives CSASPGGFSYGYTF.

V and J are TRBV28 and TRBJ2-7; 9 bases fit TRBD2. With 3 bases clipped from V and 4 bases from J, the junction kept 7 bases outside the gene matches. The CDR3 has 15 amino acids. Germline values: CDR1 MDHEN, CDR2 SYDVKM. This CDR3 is CASSLAGTSSYEQYF. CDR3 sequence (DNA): TGTGCCAGCAGTTTGGCCGGGACTAGCAGTTACGAGCAGTACTTC. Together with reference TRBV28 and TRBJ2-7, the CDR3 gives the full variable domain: DVKVTQSSRYLVKRTGEKVFLECVQDMDHENMFWYRQDPGLGLRLIYFSYDVKMKEKGDIPEGYSVSREKKERFSLILESASTNQTSMYLCASSLAGTSSYEQYFGPGTRLTVT.

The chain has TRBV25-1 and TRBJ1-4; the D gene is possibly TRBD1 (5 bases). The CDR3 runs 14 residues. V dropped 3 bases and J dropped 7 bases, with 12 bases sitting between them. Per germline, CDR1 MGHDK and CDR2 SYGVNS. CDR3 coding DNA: TGTGCCAGCAGTGACCAGGGTTCGGCTGAAAAACTGTTTTTT. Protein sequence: CASSDQGSAEKLFF.

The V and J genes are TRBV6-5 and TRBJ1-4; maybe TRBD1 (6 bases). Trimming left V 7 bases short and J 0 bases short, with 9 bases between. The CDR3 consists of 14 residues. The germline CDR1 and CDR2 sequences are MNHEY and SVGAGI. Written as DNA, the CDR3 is TGTGCCAGCACCAGGGGCGCAACTAATGAAAAACTGTTTTTT. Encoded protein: CASTRGATNEKLFF.

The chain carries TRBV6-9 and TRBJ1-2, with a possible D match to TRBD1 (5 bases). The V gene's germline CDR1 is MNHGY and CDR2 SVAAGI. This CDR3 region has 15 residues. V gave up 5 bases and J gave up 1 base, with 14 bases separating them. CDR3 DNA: TGTGCCAGCAGTCCTACCCAGACAGTTAACTATGGCTACACCTTC. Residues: CASSPTQTVNYGYTF.

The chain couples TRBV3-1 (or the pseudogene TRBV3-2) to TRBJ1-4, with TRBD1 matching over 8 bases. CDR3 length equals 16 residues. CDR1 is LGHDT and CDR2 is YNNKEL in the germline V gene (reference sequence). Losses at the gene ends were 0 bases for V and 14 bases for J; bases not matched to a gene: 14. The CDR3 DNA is TGTGCCAGCAGCCAAGAAGGTAGCAGGGGGCGCATGCGGCTGTTTTTT. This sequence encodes CASSQEGSRGRMRLFF.

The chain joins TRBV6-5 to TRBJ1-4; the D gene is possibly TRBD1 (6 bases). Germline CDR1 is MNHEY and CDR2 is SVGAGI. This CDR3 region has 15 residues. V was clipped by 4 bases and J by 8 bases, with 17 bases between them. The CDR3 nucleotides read TGTGCCAGCAGTTCCCAGGGGCCGCTTAACGAAAAACTGTTTTTT. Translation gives CASSSQGPLNEKLFF.

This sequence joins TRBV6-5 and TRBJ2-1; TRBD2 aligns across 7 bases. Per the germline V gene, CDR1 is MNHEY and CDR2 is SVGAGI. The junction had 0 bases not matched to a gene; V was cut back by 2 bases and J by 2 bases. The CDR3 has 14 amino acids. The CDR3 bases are TGTGCCAGCAGTTACGGGGGGGCCTACAATGAGCAGTTCTTC. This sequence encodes CASSYGGAYNEQFF.

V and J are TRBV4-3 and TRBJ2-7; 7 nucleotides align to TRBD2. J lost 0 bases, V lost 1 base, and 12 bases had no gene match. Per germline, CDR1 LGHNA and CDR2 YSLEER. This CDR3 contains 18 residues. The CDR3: CASSQASGPNWASYEQYF. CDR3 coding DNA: TGCGCCAGCAGCCAAGCTAGCGGTCCAAATTGGGCCTCCTACGAGCAGTACTTC.

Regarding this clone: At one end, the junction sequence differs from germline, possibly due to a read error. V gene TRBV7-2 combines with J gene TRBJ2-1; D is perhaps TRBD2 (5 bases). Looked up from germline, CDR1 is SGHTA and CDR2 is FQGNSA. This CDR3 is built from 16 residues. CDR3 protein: CASSSNSGASFNEQFF. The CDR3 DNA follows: TGTGCCAGCAGCTCCAACAGCGGAGCTTCCTTCAATGAGCAGTTCTTC.

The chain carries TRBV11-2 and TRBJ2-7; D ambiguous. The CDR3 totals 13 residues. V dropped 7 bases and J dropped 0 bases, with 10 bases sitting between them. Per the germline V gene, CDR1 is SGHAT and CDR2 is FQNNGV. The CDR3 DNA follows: TGTGCCAGCATACTTACTGGCTCCTACGAGCAGTACTTC. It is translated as CASILTGSYEQYF.